The clone carrying this TCR beta chain was detected ten times or more. Antigen: not known. MiXCR, run by TCRdb on the RACE reads, gives a single entry per CDR3 protein. The sample carries 95,000 to 150,000 distinct CDR3 sequences, over 9% recorded once. This sample is part of a study of human T cells and chemical hapten exposure. The wider study: Chiefly female patients presented with alopecia areata, totalis or universalis. Notes on the study in general: Those TCRs sitting above 1 in 1000 frequency stayed the same with DPC sensitization.

Trimming stripped 5 bases from V and 2 bases from J, with 14 bases between. CDR1 is MNHEY and CDR2 is SMNVEV in the germline V gene (reference sequence). This CDR3 is built from 15 residues. Time point of the sample: patch test 3, about 24 weeks after DPC sensitization. Treatment of the sample: therapeutic diphenylcyclopropenone sensitization with weekly scalp DPC. The chain employs TRBV27 and TRBJ2-3; TRBD2 might be the D (6 bases). The TCR comes from a woman in her forties or fifties with alopecia areata. Some clones in this sample may be carry-over from other donors' samples. The sequences come from whole blood, collected in connection with sensitization to the hapten diphenylcyclopropenone (DPC). The CDR3: CASSPWDSYTDTQYF. The CDR3 nucleotides read TGTGCCAGCAGTCCTTGGGACTCCTACACAGATACGCAGTATTTT.